These 24 T cell receptor beta chains were all obtained from the same sample, sequenced in a study of CD8 T cells in Susac syndrome (dated by TCRdb to between 2017 and 2020). Library preparation was by the immunoSEQ multiplex PCR assay. RNA was extracted with the RNeasy kit and about 0.5 to 1 ug was reverse transcribed using random hexamers. The public sequencing data were trimmed at Q25 with fastp and processed into clonotypes with MiXCR by TCRdb, which kept only in-frame beta chains. Every entry covers one CDR3 protein and lists the most common genes and DNA from its rows. A total of a few hundred thousand distinct CDR3 sequences appear in this sample, around 93% of them only once. 0.065% to 0.08% of the sample is held by the ten biggest clonotypes. The sample taken for sequencing was CD4+ T cells from PBMCs. Every receptor here comes from a human donor with multiple sclerosis.

This chain's CDR3 is CSARDRGPYDGYTF. CDR3 sequence (DNA): TGCAGTGCTAGAGACAGAGGCCCCTATGATGGCTACACCTTC. The rearrangement links TRBV20-1 to TRBJ1-2; D remains unclear. This CDR3 has 14 amino acids. CDR1 and CDR2 from the germline V gene are DFQATT and SNEGSKA (reference sequence). V was shortened by 0 bases and J by 6 bases, with 14 bases between the two germline ends.

V gene TRBV9 combines with J gene TRBJ2-1; 11 bases align to TRBD1. The V gene end was trimmed by 3 bases and the J gene end by 7 bases; junction bases not matched to a gene: 6. CDR1 is SGDLS, CDR2 YYNGEE, per germline. CDR3 length: 15 residues. CDR3 sequence reads: CASSDLGQGANEQFF. The DNA of the CDR3 is TGTGCCAGCAGCGACCTCGGACAGGGGGCTAATGAGCAGTTCTTC.

This clonotype was observed once. CDR3 loop: CASSLVLTVRTGSDEQYV. In DNA form, the CDR3 reads TGTGCCAGCAGCTTAGTCTTAACGGTCCGGACAGGGTCTGACGAGCAGTACGTC. V and J are TRBV11-2 and TRBJ2-7; 8 bases map to TRBD1. CDR3 length equals 18 residues. Germline values: CDR1 SGHAT, CDR2 FQNNGV. V lost 1 base to trimming and J lost 5 bases; unmatched junction nucleotides: 16.

The chain is built from TRBV5-1 and TRBJ2-2; the D gene is possibly TRBD2 (5 bases). With 4 bases removed from V and 5 bases from J, the gap between germline ends came to 15 bases. This CDR3 region has 15 residues. The germline V gene has CDR1 SGHRS and CDR2 YFSETQ. In DNA form, the CDR3 reads TGCGCCAGCAGCCCGGTGGCAGGAGGAACCGGGGAGCTGTTTTTT. Amino acid sequence: CASSPVAGGTGELFF.

The J gene is TRBJ1-1, the V gene TRBV6-4, with a weak D call TRBD1 (6 bases). Trimming took off 4 bases at V and 0 bases at J, with 12 bases between the two ends. The CDR3 has 15 amino acids. Germline CDR1 reads MRHNA; CDR2 reads SNTAGT. The CDR3 DNA reads as TGTGCCAGCAGTGCGGAGGGGGGCATGAACACTGAAGCTTTCTTT. Translation gives CASSAEGGMNTEAFF.

V is TRBV3-1 and J is TRBJ1-5, with D unclear. Germline V CDR1 and CDR2: LGHDT, YNNKEL (reference sequence). There are 12 residues in the CDR3. Trimming stripped 2 bases from V and 1 base from J, with 0 bases between. CDR3 bases: TGTGCCAGCAGCCAAAGCAATCAGCCCCAGCATTTT. This sequence encodes CASSQSNQPQHF. Based on the CDR3 plus reference TRBV3-1 and TRBJ1-5, the full variable domain is DTAVSQTPKYLVTQMGNDKSIKCEQNLGHDTMYWYKQDSKKFLKIMFSYNNKELIINETVPNRFSPKSPDKAHLNLHINSLELGDSAVYFCASSQSNQPQHFGDGTRLSIL.

V gene TRBV6-5 combines with J gene TRBJ2-3; the match to TRBD1 covers 8 bases. Trimming took 6 bases from V and 6 from J; bases not matched to a gene: 5. Per germline, CDR1 MNHEY and CDR2 SVGAGI. The CDR3 is made up of 13 amino acids. The CDR3 sequence: CASSRDRIDTQYF. Written as DNA, the CDR3 is TGTGCCAGCAGCCGGGACAGGATCGATACGCAGTATTTT.

The CDR3 reads CASSQLWGNNQPQHF. As DNA, the CDR3 is TGCGCCAGCAGCCAGTTATGGGGGAACAATCAGCCCCAGCATTTT. The gene calls are TRBV4-1 and TRBJ1-5, with TRBD1 as a possible D gene (5 bases). CDR1 is MGHRA and CDR2 is YSYEKL in the germline V gene. The CDR3 loop spans 15 amino acids. V lost 3 bases and J lost 3, with 12 bases in between.

V usage is TRBV29-1 and J usage is TRBJ2-1; 10 positions match TRBD2. The CDR3 runs 13 residues. CDR1 and CDR2 from the germline V gene are SQVTM and ANQGSEA. With 7 bases clipped from V and 7 bases from J, the junction kept 7 bases outside the gene matches. DNA for the CDR3: TGCAGCGCCTCCGGGACTAGCGTGAATGAGCAGTTCTTC. Its protein product is CSASGTSVNEQFF.

Here the CDR3 reads CASKGTSGRQETQYF. CDR3 sequence (DNA): TGTGCCAGCAAAGGGACTAGCGGGAGGCAGGAGACCCAGTACTTC. J is TRBJ2-5 and V is TRBV12-3 or TRBV12-4; 15 nucleotides line up with TRBD2. With V trimmed by 7 bases and J by 5 bases, 5 bases remained unmatched. The CDR3 loop spans 15 amino acids.

The chain carries TRBV19 and TRBJ1-5; D is uncertain. The CDR3 totals 13 residues. V was cut by 7 bases and J by 4 bases, with 11 bases left in between. Per germline, CDR1 LNHDA and CDR2 SQIVND (reference sequence). The CDR3 DNA follows: TGTGCCAGTACCCCCATGCAGAATCAGCCCCAGCATTTT. This encodes CASTPMQNQPQHF.

V gene TRBV11-2 combines with J gene TRBJ1-2, with 8 bases aligning to TRBD1. This CDR3 has 15 residues. The V gene's germline CDR1 is SGHAT and CDR2 FQNNGV. Germline trimming cut 5 bases from V and 4 bases from J; bases unmatched to any gene: 9. In nucleotides, the CDR3 is TGTGCCAGCAGCCGACAGGGGACGAGCATCTATGGCTACACCTTC. Residues: CASSRQGTSIYGYTF.

This clonotype was detected a few times. The chain is built from TRBV4-2 and TRBJ1-4; 9 nucleotides agree with TRBD1. There are 14 residues in the CDR3. Losses at the gene ends were 4 bases for V and 7 bases for J; bases not matched to a gene: 4. CDR1 is LGHNA and CDR2 is YNFKEQ in the germline V gene. The CDR3 region has the DNA TGTGCCAGCAGCCCGGGACAGGGAGTTGAAAAACTGTTTTTT. Amino acids: CASSPGQGVEKLFF.

V usage is TRBV12-3 or TRBV12-4 and J usage is TRBJ1-1, with TRBD1 matching over 8 bases. Trimming removed 7 bases from V and 4 bases from J; junction bases left unmatched: 11. The length of the CDR3 is 15 residues. The CDR3 loop reads CASNRQGRAGTEAFF. The CDR3, as DNA: TGTGCCAGCAACCGACAGGGGAGGGCGGGCACTGAAGCTTTCTTT.

The chain uses TRBV29-1 and TRBJ2-2; 11 nucleotides agree with TRBD1. The CDR3 loop spans 14 amino acids. Trimming cost V 4 bases and J 5 bases; bases outside gene matches: 3. Germline V gene lookup returns CDR1 SQVTM and CDR2 ANQGSEA. In nucleotides, the CDR3 is TGCAGCGTTGCCGGGACAGGGGGGACCGGGGAGCTGTTTTTT. Its translation: CSVAGTGGTGELFF.

In DNA form, the CDR3 reads TGTGCCTGGAGTCACCTATCACAGGGTAGCTCCTACGAGCAGTACTTC. Translating it yields CAWSHLSQGSSYEQYF. V and J are TRBV30 and TRBJ2-7; TRBD1 is a possible D gene (6 bases). V lost 2 bases and J lost 0, with 17 bases in between. The CDR3 has 16 amino acids. Germline V gene data show CDR1 as GTSNPN and CDR2 as SVGIG (reference sequence).

This clonotype occurred once. The chain has TRBV28 and TRBJ2-6; possibly TRBD1 for D (5 bases). The CDR3 sequence is 15 residues long. The V end was cut by 8 bases, the J end by 2 bases, with 13 bases between. Germline CDR1 MDHEN, CDR2 SYDVKM. CDR3 in DNA: TGTGCCAGCGCAACGACAGCCACTGGGGCCAACGTCCTGACTTTC. Encoded protein: CASATTATGANVLTF.

V is TRBV6-6 and J is TRBJ2-3, with 10 bases that match TRBD2. After removal of 4 bases from V and 6 bases from J, the junction contained 7 bases not matched to a gene. The CDR3 covers 15 residues. Germline V lookup: CDR1 MNHNY, CDR2 SVGAGI (reference sequence). CDR3 sequence: CASSSPAGGSDTQYF. DNA of the CDR3: TGTGCCAGCAGTTCCCCAGCGGGGGGGTCCGATACGCAGTATTTT.

This clonotype has only one observation. The chain uses TRBV5-1 and TRBJ1-1, with D possibly TRBD1 on 6 matching bases. V lost 4 bases, J lost 0 bases, and 16 bases lay in between. CDR1 is SGHRS and CDR2 is YFSETQ in the germline V gene. The CDR3 has 16 amino acids. The DNA of the CDR3 is TGCGCCAGCAGCGCCGACGGGGGCCTCATGAACACTGAAGCTTTCTTT. Amino acid sequence: CASSADGGLMNTEAFF.

The V gene is TRBV12-3 or TRBV12-4, the J gene TRBJ1-5; possible D gene TRBD1, 6 bases. The CDR3 length is 16 residues. With 4 bases removed from V and 0 bases from J, the gap between germline ends came to 13 bases. The CDR3 protein is CASSSATGGSNQPQHF. The CDR3 bases are TGTGCCAGCAGTTCAGCGACAGGCGGTAGCAATCAGCCCCAGCATTTT.

The DNA for the CDR3 is TGTGCCAGCAGTCCGGGGGTCGGACCCTACGAGCAGTACTTC. It translates to CASSPGVGPYEQYF. This chain connects TRBV6-5 to TRBJ2-7; D is possibly TRBD2 (6 bases). Trimming cost V 5 bases and J 2 bases, with 13 bases left between them. Germline values: CDR1 MNHEY, CDR2 SVGAGI. The CDR3 spans 14 residues.

This sequence joins TRBV5-1 and TRBJ1-1; D is perhaps TRBD1 (5 bases). The CDR3 totals 14 residues. CDR1 SGHRS and CDR2 YFSETQ come from the germline V gene. Deletions cut 0 bases from V and 5 bases from J, with 11 bases between. In nucleotides, the CDR3 is TGCGCCAGCAGCTTGGATCGAGGGGAGACTGAAGCTTTCTTT. As protein: CASSLDRGETEAFF.

The J gene is TRBJ1-5, the V gene TRBV29-1; 8 bases map to TRBD1. CDR1 is SQVTM and CDR2 is ANQGSEA in the germline V gene. The CDR3 is 12 residues long. J gave up 4 bases and V 6 bases, and 2 bases lay outside the gene matches. DNA for the CDR3: TGCAGCGTCCGGACAGGGAATCAGCCCCAGCATTTT. Translated, it gives CSVRTGNQPQHF.

This chain joins TRBV30 and TRBJ1-6; maybe TRBD1 (6 bases). Per germline, CDR1 GTSNPN and CDR2 SVGIG (reference sequence). V lost 3 bases and J 7 bases, leaving 10 bases between the germline ends. The CDR3 runs 13 residues. In DNA, the CDR3 is TGTGCCTGGAGGACAGGATACAATTCACCCCTCCACTTT. Translation gives CAWRTGYNSPLHF.